This record covers a single T cell receptor (beta chain). Its recognized antigen is unknown. No quality values exist for individual bases; no much larger clone is one base distant. Libraries came from 5' RACE. Sequencing took place on an Illumina HiSeq 2500. A second PCR of about 6 to 11 cycles was performed with a sample-barcoded 5' primer and a J-beta primer mix. A unique molecular identifier was introduced onto each TCR beta cDNA molecule by a template-switch 5' adaptor carrying 12 random nucleotides. Each sample yielded at least 2.5 million CDR3-containing paired-end reads. First-strand cDNA was synthesized from all RNA with the Mint cDNA synthesis kit, primed by a TRBC-specific oligonucleotide. All cDNA was treated with uracil-DNA glycosylase and then went through a first 18-cycle PCR with the universal primers M1SS and BC2_uni_R. As for the original processing: For normalization, 1 million high-quality reads, each with a distinct molecular identifier, were randomly selected from each sample. Reads with shared molecular identifiers were discarded instead of being binned into consensus sequences. MiTCR, run with a Q25 quality threshold and the strictest error-elimination algorithm, handled CDR3 identification, clonotype clustering and error correction. A nonparametric unseen species model with Euler transformation was used to estimate a lower bound on total TCR beta diversity. TCRdb ran its own pipeline on the public reads, namely fastp trimming at Q25 and MiXCR clone calling, and kept in-frame beta chains. Here each entry gathers all rows of one CDR3 protein and keeps the most common genes and DNA. The V and J calls and clone size are TCRdb's, not the authors'. Across this sample there are about a million distinct CDR3 sequences, with roughly two fifths seen only once. The ten top clones hold under 15% of the sample.

The source of the sample is a study of blood T cells in healthy people across ages (dated by TCRdb to between 2014 and 2017). About the study as a whole: In model experiments, roughly one uniquely barcoded TCR beta cDNA molecule per two T cells was captured by template switching. The donors were split into four age groups: young (average 16 years), middle-aged (more than 35), aged (over 55) and long-lived (82). The study measured age-related changes in TCR beta repertoire diversity using deep sequencing normalized with unique cDNA molecular identifiers. To avoid experimental bias, donors of different ages were distributed randomly across sequencing lanes. Using the same blood draw, the study looked at two additional independent replicas of 1 million unique cDNA reads for two donors, one aged 18 to 30 and the other aged 80 or older.

Donors were about 36 systemically healthy Caucasian individuals from Russia aged roughly 6 to 95 years. Roughly 11 milliliters of peripheral blood were drawn from each donor into EDTA-treated Vacutainer tubes. Ficoll-Paque density-gradient centrifugation was used to isolate PBMCs, with at least 6.5 million per sample. Trizol reagent was used to extract total RNA from PBMCs, with at least 6 micrograms per sample. For every donor, flow cytometry on a PBMC aliquot measured the percentage of naive CD45RAhigh/CD27high T cells. Here is what the overall study found, with its caveats: As age increased, observed TCR beta diversity per million T cells dropped in a roughly linear way, and a significant reduction was already evident by age around 41. Because the CMV infection status of the donors was unknown, age-related changes in expanded clonotypes may potentially have been confounded. Compared with the aged group, more naive CD4+ T cells, fewer expanded clones and increased TCR diversity were shown by the long-lived group, suggesting age selection. The percentage of naive T cells measured by flow cytometry correlated strongly with observed TCR beta diversity. Because profiling used bulk unsorted PBMCs, naive and antigen-experienced compartments could not be compared conclusively. Estimates of total diversity based on one million sequenced T cells were regarded as lower bounds and as underestimates.

The CDR3 covers 16 residues, taking in both the cysteine and the phenylalanine. Here the CDR3 DNA is all that survives: 48 bases in frame from base 1. V is shortened by 0 bases, J by 0 bases, and the region joining them spans 10 bases. For CDR1 and CDR2, the germline V gene (reference sequence) lists SGHNT and YYREEE. The TCR sequence derives from a man between 18 and 29 years old in good health. This receptor chain uses TRBV5-4 and TRBJ2-1, with no confidently assigned D gene. Sample: blood. CDR3 sequence: CASSLEWRSSYNEQFF. The base sequence is TGTGCCAGCAGCTTGGAGTGGCGGAGCTCCTACAATGAGCAGTTCTTC.